The sequence of this TCR beta chain was determined in a study of identifying expanded T cells in peripheral blood. Looked up from germline, CDR1 is MGHDK and CDR2 is SYGVNS. The CDR3 length is 12 residues. V was shortened by 6 bases and J by 5 bases, with 8 bases between the two germline ends. Some clones are missing from TCRdb's copy, which holds only in-frame ones; the method was immunoSEQ multiplex PCR. The sample holds roughly 86,000 clones, 85% seen once. The clonotype originates from a person aged 18 to 70 in good health. What was sequenced was blood. The V gene is TRBV25-1, the J gene TRBJ2-1; maybe TRBD1 (5 bases). This CDR3 reads CASRDRDNEQFF. The CDR3 nucleotides are TGTGCCAGCAGAGACAGAGACAATGAGCAGTTCTTC.